A single sample is the source of the 12 T cell receptor beta chains below, sequenced in a study of cytomegalovirus exposure and HLA in healthy donors. Amplification used 60 Vbeta primers and 13 Jbeta primers. Assay: immunoSEQ multiplex PCR; the TCRdb copy retains only in-frame clones and omits some. The table has around 50,000 clones, less than 75% seen once. The sample taken for sequencing was PBMCs. The receptors were sampled from a woman between 50 and 59 years old in good health and CMV-seropositive.

The chain links TRBV5-6 to TRBJ2-7; maybe TRBD1 (6 bases). The CDR3 runs to 15 residues. Germline lookup yields CDR1 SGHDT and CDR2 YYEEEE. V dropped 5 bases and J dropped 3 bases, with 18 bases sitting between them. This CDR3 reads CASSSSETGFYEQYF. CDR3 coding DNA: TGTGCCAGCAGTTCCTCCGAGACAGGATTCTACGAGCAGTACTTC.

The rearrangement links TRBV2 to TRBJ2-5, with no clear D. The CDR3 extends over 13 amino acids. Trimming took off 8 bases at V and 1 base at J, with 11 bases between the two ends. Germline V gene sequence: CDR1 SNHLY, CDR2 FYNNEI. The CDR3 spells CASAHGPQETQYF. The CDR3 coding sequence is TGTGCCAGCGCCCATGGCCCCCAAGAGACCCAGTACTTC.

This sequence joins TRBV29-1 and TRBJ2-1; 9 nucleotides match TRBD2. The CDR3 totals 14 residues. The trim removed 3 bases at V and 3 bases at J, leaving 3 bases unmatched. Germline CDR1 SQVTM, CDR2 ANQGSEA. Here the CDR3 DNA reads TGCAGCGTTGACGGGCGGGAGGGCTACAATGAGCAGTTCTTC. Its protein is CSVDGREGYNEQFF.

The J gene is TRBJ1-2, the V gene TRBV6-5, with a possible D match to TRBD1 (5 bases). The ends were cut back, 7 bases at V and 3 bases at J, with 18 bases in the middle. The germline gives CDR1 MNHEY, CDR2 SVGAGI. CDR3 length: 15 amino acids. CDR3 loop: CASNTGSGYDYGYTF. DNA for the CDR3: TGTGCCAGCAACACAGGTTCTGGGTACGACTATGGCTACACCTTC.

The chain employs TRBV4-3 and TRBJ2-3, with TRBD2 matching 8 bases. The CDR3 extends over 18 amino acids. The junction had 8 bases not matched to a gene; V was cut back by 0 bases and J by 0 bases. Germline V CDR1 and CDR2: LGHNA, YSLEER. The CDR3 sequence: CASSQDLAGAPSTDTQYF. Here the CDR3 DNA reads TGCGCCAGCAGCCAAGATCTAGCGGGTGCCCCCAGCACAGATACGCAGTATTTT.

This clone was counted between two and nine times. This chain uses TRBV6-5 with TRBJ1-1; 8 nucleotides line up with TRBD1. The germline V gene encodes CDR1 MNHEY and CDR2 SVGAGI. This CDR3 contains 15 residues. Trimming at V came to 1 base and at J to 1 base, leaving 2 bases not matched to a gene. The CDR3 DNA reads TGTGCCAGCAGTTACTTGGGGACAGGGAACACTGAAGCTTTCTTT. It is translated as CASSYLGTGNTEAFF.

The V gene is TRBV13, the J gene TRBJ2-3; D remains ambiguous. Germline assignment: CDR1 PRHDT and CDR2 FYEKMQ (reference sequence). This CDR3 is built from 15 residues. Trimming stripped 5 bases from V and 2 bases from J, with 14 bases between. The CDR3 bases are TGTGCCAGCAGCGAGCGAACCCTTACCACAGATACGCAGTATTTT. Translated: CASSERTLTTDTQYF. The full variable domain, its missing parts supplied by reference TRBV13 and TRBJ2-3, is AAGVIQSPRHLIKEKRETATLKCYPIPRHDTVYWYQQGPGQDPQFLISFYEKMQSDKGSIPDRFSAQQFSDYHSELNMSSLELGDSALYFCASSERTLTTDTQYFGPGTRLTVL.

The chain couples TRBV2 to TRBJ2-7; 7 nucleotides agree with TRBD1. The V gene's germline CDR1 is SNHLY and CDR2 FYNNEI. The CDR3 consists of 13 residues. V was pared by 4 bases and J by 9 bases, with 9 bases of the junction left unmatched. The CDR3 protein is CASSGQGNSGQYF. The CDR3 region has the DNA TGTGCCAGCAGTGGACAGGGTAACTCGGGGCAGTACTTC.

The chain links TRBV6-5 to TRBJ2-7; possible D gene TRBD2, 5 bases. This CDR3 has 16 amino acids. V was trimmed by 0 bases and J by 4 bases, leaving 16 bases between them. Germline CDR1 is MNHEY and CDR2 is SVGAGI. CDR3 sequence (DNA): TGTGCCAGCAGTTACTCAACACTCGTCGGGGTGTACGAGCAGTACTTC. This codes for CASSYSTLVGVYEQYF.

Regarding this clone: The junction and the germline gene differ at one end; a read error may be behind it. The CDR3 sequence: CASSQGSRDTEAFF. Here the CDR3 DNA reads TGCGCCAGCAGTCAGGGTTCGAGGGACACCGAAGCTTTCTTT. V is TRBV23-1 and J is TRBJ1-1; D is perhaps TRBD1 (6 bases). TRBV23-1 is sorted into the ORF group, with uncertain function. The CDR3 sequence is 14 residues long.

This clone was seen a handful of times. This chain uses TRBV29-1 with TRBJ2-1, with D tentatively TRBD1 (6 bases). CDR1 is SQVTM and CDR2 is ANQGSEA in the germline V gene. The CDR3 spans 13 residues. V lost 3 bases and J lost 7, with 13 bases in between. CDR3 bases: TGCAGCGTTGATAAACAGGGAAGAAATGAGCAGTTCTTC. Protein product: CSVDKQGRNEQFF.

This sequence joins TRBV5-1 and TRBJ2-2; no reliable D call. CDR1 is SGHRS, CDR2 YFSETQ, per germline. Trimming took 0 bases from V and 6 from J, leaving 6 bases between them. The CDR3 is made up of 13 amino acids. The CDR3 DNA reads TGCGCCAGCAGCTTGGAACTTTCCGGGGAGCTGTTTTTT. Protein: CASSLELSGELFF.